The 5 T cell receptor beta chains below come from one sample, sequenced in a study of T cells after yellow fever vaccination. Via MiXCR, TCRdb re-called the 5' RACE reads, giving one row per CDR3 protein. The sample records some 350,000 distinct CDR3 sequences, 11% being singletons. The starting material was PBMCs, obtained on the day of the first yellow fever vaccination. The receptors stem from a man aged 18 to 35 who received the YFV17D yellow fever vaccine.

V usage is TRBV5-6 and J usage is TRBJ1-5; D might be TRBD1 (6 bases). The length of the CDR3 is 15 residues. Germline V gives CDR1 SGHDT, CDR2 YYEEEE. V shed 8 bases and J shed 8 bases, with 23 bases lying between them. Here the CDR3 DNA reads TGTGCCAGTTACAGGGACCCGAAAATAGGCGAGCCCCAGCATTTT. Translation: CASYRDPKIGEPQHF.

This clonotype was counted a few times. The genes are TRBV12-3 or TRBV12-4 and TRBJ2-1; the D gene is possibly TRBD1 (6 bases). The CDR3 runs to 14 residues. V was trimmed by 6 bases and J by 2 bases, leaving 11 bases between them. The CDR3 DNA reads TGTGCCAGCAGCGACAGGCGGACCTACAATGAGCAGTTCTTC. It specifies CASSDRRTYNEQFF.

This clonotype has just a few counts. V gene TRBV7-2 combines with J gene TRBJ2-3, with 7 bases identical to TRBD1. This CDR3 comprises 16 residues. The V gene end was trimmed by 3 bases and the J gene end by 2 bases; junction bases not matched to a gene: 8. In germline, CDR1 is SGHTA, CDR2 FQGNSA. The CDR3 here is CASSFIPGQTTDTQYF. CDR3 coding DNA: TGTGCCAGCAGCTTCATACCGGGACAGACCACAGATACGCAGTATTTT.

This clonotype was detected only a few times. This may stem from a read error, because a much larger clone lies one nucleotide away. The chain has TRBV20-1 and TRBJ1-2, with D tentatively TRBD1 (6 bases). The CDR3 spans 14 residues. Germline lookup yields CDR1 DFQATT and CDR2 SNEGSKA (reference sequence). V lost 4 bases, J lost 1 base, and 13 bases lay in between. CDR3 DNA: TGCAGTGCTAAAAGGACAGACCTTAACTATGGCTACACCTTC. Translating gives CSAKRTDLNYGYTF.

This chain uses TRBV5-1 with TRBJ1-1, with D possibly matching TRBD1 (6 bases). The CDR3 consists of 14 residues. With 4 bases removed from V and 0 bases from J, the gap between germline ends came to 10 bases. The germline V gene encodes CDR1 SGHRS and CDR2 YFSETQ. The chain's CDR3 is CASSRNRVNTEAFF. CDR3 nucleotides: TGCGCCAGCAGCCGCAACAGGGTGAACACTGAAGCTTTCTTT.